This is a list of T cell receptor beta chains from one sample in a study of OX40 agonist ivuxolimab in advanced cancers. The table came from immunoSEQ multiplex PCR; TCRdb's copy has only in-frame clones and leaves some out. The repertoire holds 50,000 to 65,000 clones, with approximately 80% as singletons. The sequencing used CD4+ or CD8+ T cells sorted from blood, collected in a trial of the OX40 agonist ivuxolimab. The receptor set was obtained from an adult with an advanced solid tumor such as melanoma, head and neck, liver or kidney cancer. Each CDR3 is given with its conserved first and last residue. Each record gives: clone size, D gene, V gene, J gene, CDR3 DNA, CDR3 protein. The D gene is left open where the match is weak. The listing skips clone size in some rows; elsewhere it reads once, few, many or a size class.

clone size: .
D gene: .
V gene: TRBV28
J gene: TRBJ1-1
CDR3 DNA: TGTGCCAGCAGTCTCTCCGGGGACCCAGCTGAAGCTTTCTTT
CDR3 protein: CASSLSGDPAEAFF

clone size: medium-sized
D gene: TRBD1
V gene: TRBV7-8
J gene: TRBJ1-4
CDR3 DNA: TGTGCCAGCAGCTCCTACAGGGGACGTGCAACTAATGAAAAACTGTTTTTT
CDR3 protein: CASSSYRGRATNEKLFF

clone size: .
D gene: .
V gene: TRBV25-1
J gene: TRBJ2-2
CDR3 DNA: TGTGCCAGCAGTGAAGATTACGCCGGGGAGCTGTTTTTT
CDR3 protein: CASSEDYAGELFF

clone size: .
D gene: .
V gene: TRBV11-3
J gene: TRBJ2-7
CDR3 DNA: TGTGCCAGCAGTCTCGGGAAGGACGAGCAGTACTTC
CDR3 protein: CASSLGKDEQYF

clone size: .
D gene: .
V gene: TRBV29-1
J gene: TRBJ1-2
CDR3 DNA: TGCAGCGGGCATACCCCCCCAGAATATGGCTACACCTTC
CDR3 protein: CSGHTPPEYGYTF

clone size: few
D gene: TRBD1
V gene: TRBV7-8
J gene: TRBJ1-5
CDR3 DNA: TGTGCCAGCAGCTTGACAGGGGATCAGCCCCAGCATTTT
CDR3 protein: CASSLTGDQPQHF

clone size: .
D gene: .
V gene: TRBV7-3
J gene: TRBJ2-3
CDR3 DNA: TGTGCCAGCAGCTTATATTCTACCCAGGGCACAGATACGCAGTATTTT
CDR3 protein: CASSLYSTQGTDTQYF

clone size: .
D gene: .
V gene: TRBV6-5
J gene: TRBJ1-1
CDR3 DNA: TGTGCCAGCAGCCCCCCCCGACAGACTGAAGCTTTCTTT
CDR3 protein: CASSPPRQTEAFF

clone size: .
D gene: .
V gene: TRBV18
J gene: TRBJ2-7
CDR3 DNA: TGTGCCAGCTCACCCGGCGACATTTACGAAGGGCAGTACTTC
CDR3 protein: CASSPGDIYEGQYF

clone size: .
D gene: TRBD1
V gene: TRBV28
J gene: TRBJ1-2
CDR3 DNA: TGTGCCAGCAGTTTAGACAGGGGGGACGGCTACACCTTC
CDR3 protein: CASSLDRGDGYTF

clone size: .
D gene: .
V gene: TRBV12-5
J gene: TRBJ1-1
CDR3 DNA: TGTGCTAGTGGTTTGTACACTGAAGCTTTCTTT
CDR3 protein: CASGLYTEAFF

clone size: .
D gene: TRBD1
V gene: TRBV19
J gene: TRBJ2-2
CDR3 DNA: TGTGCCACCGCGACAGGGGCGATCATCGGGGAGCTGTTTTTT
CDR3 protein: CATATGAIIGELFF

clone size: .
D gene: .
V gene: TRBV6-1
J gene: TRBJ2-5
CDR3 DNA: TGTGCCATCATGAAGGTGAAGACCCAGTACTTC
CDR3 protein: CAIMKVKTQYF

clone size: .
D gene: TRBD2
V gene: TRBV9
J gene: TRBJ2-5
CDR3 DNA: TGTGCCAGCAGCCTAGGACTAGCGGAGACCCAGTACTTC
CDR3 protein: CASSLGLAETQYF

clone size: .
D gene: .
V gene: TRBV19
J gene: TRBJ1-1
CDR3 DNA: TGTGCCAGTAGTATTAGGGGTACTGAAGCTTTCTTT
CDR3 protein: CASSIRGTEAFF

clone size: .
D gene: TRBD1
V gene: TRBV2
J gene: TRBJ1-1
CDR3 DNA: TGTGCCAGCAGTACACAGGGGGGGGTCACTGAAGCTTTCTTT
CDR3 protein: CASSTQGGVTEAFF

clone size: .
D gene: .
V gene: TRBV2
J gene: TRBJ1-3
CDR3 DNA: TGTGCCAGCAGTGAGGAGTCGGTTAGCTCTGGAAACACCATATATTTT
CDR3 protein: CASSEESVSSGNTIYF

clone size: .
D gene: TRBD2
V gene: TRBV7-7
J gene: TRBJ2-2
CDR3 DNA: TGTGCCAGCAGCCGGGACGTAGCGGGGAGCACCGGGGAGCTGTTTTTT
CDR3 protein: CASSRDVAGSTGELFF

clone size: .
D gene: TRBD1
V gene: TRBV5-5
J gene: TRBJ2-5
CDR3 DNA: TGTGCCAGCAGCTTCCGGGACAGGGGCCAAGAGACCCAGTACTTC
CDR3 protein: CASSFRDRGQETQYF

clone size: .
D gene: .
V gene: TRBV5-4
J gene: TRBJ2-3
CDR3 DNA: TGTGCCAGCAGCTTGCCAGGGGTTTCCTCAGATACGCAGTATTTT
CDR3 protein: CASSLPGVSSDTQYF

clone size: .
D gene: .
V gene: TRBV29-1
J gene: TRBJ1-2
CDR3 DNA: TGCAGCGTTGTCCAGGGTGATGGCTACACCTTC
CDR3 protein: CSVVQGDGYTF

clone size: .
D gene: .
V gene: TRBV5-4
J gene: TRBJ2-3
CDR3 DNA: TGTGCCAGCAGCTTGGAGTCGGCAGGGGATATAGATACGCAGTATTTT
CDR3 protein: CASSLESAGDIDTQYF

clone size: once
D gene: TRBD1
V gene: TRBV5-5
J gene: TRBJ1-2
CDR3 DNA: TGTGCCAGCAGTCCAATGACAGGGGGTCCCTATTATGGCTACACCTTC
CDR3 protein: CASSPMTGGPYYGYTF

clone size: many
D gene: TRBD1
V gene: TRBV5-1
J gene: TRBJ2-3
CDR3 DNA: TGCGCCAGCAATTCCGGGACAGGGGCAGATACGCAGTATTTT
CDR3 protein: CASNSGTGADTQYF

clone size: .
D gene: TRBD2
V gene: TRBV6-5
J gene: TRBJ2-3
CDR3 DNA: TGTGCCAGCAGTCACGGGACTAGCGGCACAGATACGCAGTATTTT
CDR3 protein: CASSHGTSGTDTQYF

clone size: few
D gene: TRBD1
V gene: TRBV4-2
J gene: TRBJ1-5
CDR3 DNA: TGTGCCAGCAGCCAAGGAAGGGTGCGGGACAGGGATGCGACCCAGCATTTT
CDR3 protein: CASSQGRVRDRDATQHF

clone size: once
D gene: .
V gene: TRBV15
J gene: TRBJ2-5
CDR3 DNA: TGTGCCACCAGCAGAGGGGGCCGGCAAGAGACCCAGTACTTC
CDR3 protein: CATSRGGRQETQYF

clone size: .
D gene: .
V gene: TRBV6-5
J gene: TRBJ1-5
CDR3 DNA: TGTGCCAGCAGCCCAAGTCGGGGAAATCAGCCCCAGCATTTT
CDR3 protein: CASSPSRGNQPQHF

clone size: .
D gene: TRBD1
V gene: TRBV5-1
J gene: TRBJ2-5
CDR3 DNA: TGCGCCAGCAGCCAGCAAGGGGGCAGGGAGACCCAGTACTTC
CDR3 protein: CASSQQGGRETQYF

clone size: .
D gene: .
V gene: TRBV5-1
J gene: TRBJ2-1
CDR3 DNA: TGCGCCAGCGAATCCGGGGCCGGGGGAACCTACAATGAGCAGTTCTTC
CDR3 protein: CASESGAGGTYNEQFF

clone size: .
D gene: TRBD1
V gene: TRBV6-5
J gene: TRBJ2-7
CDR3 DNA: TGTGCCAGCAGCCACCCGGGACAGGGCCTCTACGAGCAGTACTTC
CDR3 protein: CASSHPGQGLYEQYF

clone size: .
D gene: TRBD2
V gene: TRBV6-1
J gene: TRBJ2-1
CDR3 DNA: TGTGCCAGCAGTGAAGACGGGGGGAACTACGCTGAGCAGTTCTTC
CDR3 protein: CASSEDGGNYAEQFF

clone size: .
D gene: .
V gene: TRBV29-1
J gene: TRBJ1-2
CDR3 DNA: TGCAGCGTTGATGGGGGCCCCCGCTACACCTTC
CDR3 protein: CSVDGGPRYTF

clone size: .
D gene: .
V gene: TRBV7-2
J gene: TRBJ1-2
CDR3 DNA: TGTGCCAGCAGCTTAGGGGGTCAGAGTCTCTATGGCTACACCTTC
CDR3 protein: CASSLGGQSLYGYTF

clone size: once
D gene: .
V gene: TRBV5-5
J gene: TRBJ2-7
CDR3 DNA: TGTGCCAGCAGCTTAAATCCGGGTGTGTCCTACGAGCAGTACTTC
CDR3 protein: CASSLNPGVSYEQYF

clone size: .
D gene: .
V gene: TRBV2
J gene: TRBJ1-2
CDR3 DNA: TGTGCCAGCAGTGCCAATAACTATGGCTACACCTTC
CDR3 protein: CASSANNYGYTF

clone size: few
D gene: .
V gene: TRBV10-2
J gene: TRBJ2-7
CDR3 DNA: TGCGCCAGCAGTGATGGCCTCCCCCCCTACGAGCAGTACTTC
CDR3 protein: CASSDGLPPYEQYF

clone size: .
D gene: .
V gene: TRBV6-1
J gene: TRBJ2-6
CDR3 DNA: TGTGCCAGCAGTACGGGCCGGGGGGCCAACGTCCTGACTTTC
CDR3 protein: CASSTGRGANVLTF

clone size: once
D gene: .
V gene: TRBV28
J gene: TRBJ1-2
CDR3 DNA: TGTGCCAGCAGGTCGCCCAGCTATGGCTACACCTTC
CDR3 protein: CASRSPSYGYTF

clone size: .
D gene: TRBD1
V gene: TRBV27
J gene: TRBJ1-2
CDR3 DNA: TGTGCCAGCAGTTTAACGGGACAGCTCTATGGCTACACCTTC
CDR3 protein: CASSLTGQLYGYTF

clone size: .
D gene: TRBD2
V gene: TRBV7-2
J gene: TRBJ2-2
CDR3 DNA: TGTGCCAGCAGCCCCACTAGCGGGGGGAACACCGGGGAGCTGTTTTTT
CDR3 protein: CASSPTSGGNTGELFF

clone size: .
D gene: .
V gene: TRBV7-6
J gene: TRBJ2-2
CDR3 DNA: TGTGCCAGCAGCTTAGGTGCGAGAACCGGGGAGCTGTTTTTT
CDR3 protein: CASSLGARTGELFF

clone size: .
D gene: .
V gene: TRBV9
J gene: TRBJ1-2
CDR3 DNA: TGTGCCAGCAGCGTAGGACAGGAACTCTATGGCTACACCTTC
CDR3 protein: CASSVGQELYGYTF

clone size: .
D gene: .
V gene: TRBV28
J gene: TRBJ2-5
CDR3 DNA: TGTGCCAGCAGCCTACAGGGTGATCAAGAGACCCAGTACTTC
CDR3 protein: CASSLQGDQETQYF

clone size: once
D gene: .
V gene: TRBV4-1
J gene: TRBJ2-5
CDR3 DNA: TGCGCCAGCAGCCAAGTGTCTGGGTTGGAGACCCAGTACTTC
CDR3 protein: CASSQVSGLETQYF

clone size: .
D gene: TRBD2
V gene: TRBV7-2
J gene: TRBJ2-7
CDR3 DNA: TGTGCCAGCAGCATCCCGACTAGCGGGGCCCGGTACGAGCAGTACTTC
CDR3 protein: CASSIPTSGARYEQYF

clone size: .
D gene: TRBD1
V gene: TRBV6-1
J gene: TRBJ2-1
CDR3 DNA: TGTGCCAGCAGTGTCACCGGGACAGGGATTGAGCAGTTCTTC
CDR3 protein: CASSVTGTGIEQFF

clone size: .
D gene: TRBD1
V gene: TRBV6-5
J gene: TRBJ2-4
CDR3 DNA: TGTGCCAGCACTAAACAGGGGCTAGCCAAAAACATTCAGTACTTC
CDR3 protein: CASTKQGLAKNIQYF

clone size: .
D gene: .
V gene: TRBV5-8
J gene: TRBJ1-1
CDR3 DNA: TGTGCCAGCAGCTTGGCCGCAGGGGCGGTCACTGAAGCTTTCTTT
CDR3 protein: CASSLAAGAVTEAFF

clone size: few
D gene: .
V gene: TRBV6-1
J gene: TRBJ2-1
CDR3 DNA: TGTGCCAGCAGTGAAGTTAACAGGGTGGCCCACAATGAGCAGTTCTTC
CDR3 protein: CASSEVNRVAHNEQFF

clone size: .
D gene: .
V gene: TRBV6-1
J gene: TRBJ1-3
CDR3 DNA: TGTGCCAGCAGTGAACAGGGGACTGGAAACACCATATATTTT
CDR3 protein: CASSEQGTGNTIYF

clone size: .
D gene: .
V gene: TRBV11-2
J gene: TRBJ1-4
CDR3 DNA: TGTGCCAGCAGCTACCCAGGTGAAAAACTGTTTTTT
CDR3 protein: CASSYPGEKLFF

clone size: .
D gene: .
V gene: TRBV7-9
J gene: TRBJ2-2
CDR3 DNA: TGTGCCAGCAGCTTAGCGAGCTGGGAGCTGTTTTTT
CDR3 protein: CASSLASWELFF

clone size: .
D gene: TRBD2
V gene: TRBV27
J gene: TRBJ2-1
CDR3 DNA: TGTGCCAGCAGTTTAGTGAGCGGGGGGGCCGGATACAATGAGCAGTTCTTC
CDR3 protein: CASSLVSGGAGYNEQFF

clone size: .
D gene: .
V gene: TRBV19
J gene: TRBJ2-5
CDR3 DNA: TGTGCCAGTAGTATTGGGACATTGGGGGAGACCCAGTACTTC
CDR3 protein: CASSIGTLGETQYF